This TCR beta chain was profiled in a study of blood T cell repertoires in COVID-19. CDR1 SGHRS and CDR2 YFSETQ come from the germline V gene. The CDR3 loop spans 14 amino acids. V gave up 4 bases and J gave up 3 bases; unmatched junction bases: 7. TCRdb keeps only in-frame clones here, not all; method: immunoSEQ multiplex PCR. Among about 78,000 clones listed, about 90% were seen once. The V gene is TRBV5-1, the J gene TRBJ2-7, with 7 bases identical to TRBD1. Sample: peripheral blood. The clonotype originates from a woman between 50 and 59 years old in a cohort sampled during active COVID-19. For the CDR3, the DNA is TGCGCCAGCAGCCGACAGGGCTCAAACTACGAGCAGTACTTC. Translation gives CASSRQGSNYEQYF. The variable domain in full, completed from reference TRBV5-1 and TRBJ2-7, reads KAGVTQTPRYLIKTRGQQVTLSCSPISGHRSVSWYQQTPGQGLQFLFEYFSETQRNKGNFPGRFSGRQFSNSRSEMNVSTLELGDSALYLCASSRQGSNYEQYFGPGTRLTVT.